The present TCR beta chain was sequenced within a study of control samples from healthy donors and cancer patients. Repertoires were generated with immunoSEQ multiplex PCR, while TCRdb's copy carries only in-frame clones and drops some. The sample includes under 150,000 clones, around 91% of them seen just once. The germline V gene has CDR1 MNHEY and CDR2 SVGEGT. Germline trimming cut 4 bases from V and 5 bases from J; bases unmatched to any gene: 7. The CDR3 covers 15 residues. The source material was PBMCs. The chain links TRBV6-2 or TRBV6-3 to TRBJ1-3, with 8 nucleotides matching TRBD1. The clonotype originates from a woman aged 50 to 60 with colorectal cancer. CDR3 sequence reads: CASSSGTGSRNTIYF. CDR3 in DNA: TGTGCCAGCAGTTCCGGGACAGGCTCGAGAAACACCATATATTTT.